This TCR beta chain derives from a study of T cell changes during pregnancy in multiple sclerosis. This clone turned up a few times. This CDR3 is 15 amino acids long. CDR1 SGHTS and CDR2 YDEGEE come from the germline V gene. V gave up 3 bases and J gave up 1 base; unmatched junction bases: 2. The assay was immunoSEQ multiplex PCR, and TCRdb's table has in-frame clones only and misses some. Of 65,000 to 70,000 clones in the sample, 91% were seen once. V is TRBV5-8 and J is TRBJ1-5; TRBD1 agrees at 9 bases. This material consisted of peripheral blood, taken in the first trimester of pregnancy. The origin of this receptor is a female donor with multiple sclerosis, enrolled in a pregnancy study. Here the CDR3 reads CASSWGTGSNQPQHF. The CDR3 DNA is TGTGCCAGCAGCTGGGGGACAGGGAGCAATCAGCCCCAGCATTTT.